The 15 T cell receptor beta chains reported below all come from one sample, sequenced in a study of blood T cell repertoires in COVID-19. The repertoire was sequenced with immunoSEQ multiplex PCR; TCRdb's copy has only in-frame clones and lacks some. The table has 200,000 to 250,000 clones, 75% to 85% seen once. The sample consisted of peripheral blood. Every receptor here comes from a woman between 70 and 85 years old with acute or convalescent COVID-19.

The chain combines TRBV7-2 with TRBJ1-2; no clear D. V was cut by 4 bases and J by 1 base, with 7 bases left in between. The CDR3 consists of 13 residues. Germline V gene data show CDR1 as SGHTA and CDR2 as FQGNSA. In nucleotides, the CDR3 is TGTGCCAGCAGCTCGAGATTTAACTATGGCTACACCTTC. As protein: CASSSRFNYGYTF.

This clone was recorded once. The J gene is TRBJ1-2, the V gene TRBV2; maybe TRBD1 (6 bases). This CDR3 comprises 16 residues. Trimming left V 7 bases short and J 1 base short, with 19 bases between. Germline V gene lookup returns CDR1 SNHLY and CDR2 FYNNEI. CDR3 nucleotide sequence: TGTGCCAGCATTACCGCCAGGGGTATTAATAACTATGGCTACACCTTC. This sequence encodes CASITARGINNYGYTF. The full variable domain, completed using reference TRBV2 and TRBJ1-2, is EPEVTQTPSHQVTQMGQEVILRCVPISNHLYFYWYRQILGQKVEFLVSFYNNEISEKSEIFDDQFSVERPDGSNFTLKIRSTKLEDSAMYFCASITARGINNYGYTFGSGTRLTVV.

The rearrangement uses TRBV18 and TRBJ1-2; TRBD1 is a possible D gene (5 bases). V was cut by 5 bases and J by 8 bases, with 21 bases left in between. Germline V gene lookup returns CDR1 KGHSH and CDR2 LQKENI. The CDR3 covers 15 residues. DNA of the CDR3: TGTGCCAGCTCATCTTCACTCCAAGACAGTAACGGCTACACCTTC. It yields the protein CASSSSLQDSNGYTF.

The rearrangement uses TRBV12-3 or TRBV12-4 and TRBJ2-7, with TRBD2 identical over 7 bases. This CDR3 contains 13 residues. V was clipped by 5 bases and J by 7 bases; unmatched bases: 8. The CDR3 sequence: CASSAGTTKEQYF. The CDR3 DNA reads as TGTGCCAGCAGTGCCGGGACTACAAAGGAGCAGTACTTC.

V and J are TRBV4-2 and TRBJ2-1; the D is unclear. V was pared by 0 bases and J by 6 bases, with 12 bases between. Germline CDR1 reads LGHNA; CDR2 reads YNFKEQ. The CDR3 has 15 amino acids. CDR3 nucleotide sequence: TGTGCCAGCAGCCAAGATCTGGTGGCTAGCAATGAGCAGTTCTTC. Translation gives CASSQDLVASNEQFF.

The table lists this clone with a count of one. The V gene is TRBV19, the J gene TRBJ1-5, with TRBD1 matching 7 bases. The V gene's germline CDR1 is LNHDA and CDR2 SQIVND (reference sequence). The CDR3 covers 16 residues. With 1 base clipped from V and 3 bases from J, the junction kept 6 bases outside the gene matches. The CDR3 bases are TGTGCCAGTAGTATAGTACGGGACAGCCTCAATCAGCCCCAGCATTTT. This encodes CASSIVRDSLNQPQHF.

This clone was observed a handful of times. V and J are TRBV13 and TRBJ2-7; 9 bases align to TRBD1. The V gene end was trimmed by 10 bases and the J gene end by 6 bases; junction bases not matched to a gene: 16. Germline loops: CDR1 PRHDT, CDR2 FYEKMQ (reference sequence). The CDR3 extends over 15 amino acids. As DNA, the CDR3 is TGTGCCACCCTAGAGACCTACAGGGGGCAGCGCGAGCAGTACTTC. Its translation: CATLETYRGQREQYF.

The chain carries TRBV7-6 and TRBJ2-2, with D tentatively TRBD1 (5 bases). Germline-derived CDR1 and CDR2 are SGHVS and FNYEAQ. V was trimmed by 5 bases and J by 1 base, leaving 11 bases between them. This CDR3 comprises 15 residues. The CDR3 sequence is CASSKGAENTGELFF. The CDR3 coding sequence is TGTGCCAGCAGCAAAGGGGCAGAGAACACCGGGGAGCTGTTTTTT. Variable domain in full (rest from reference TRBV7-6 and TRBJ2-2): GAGVSQSPRYKVTKRGQDVALRCDPISGHVSLYWYRQALGQGPEFLTYFNYEAQQDKSGLPNDRFSAERPEGSISTLTIQRTEQRDSAMYRCASSKGAENTGELFFGEGSRLTVL.

This sequence joins TRBV11-2 and TRBJ1-5, with D uncertain. From germline, CDR1 is SGHAT and CDR2 FQNNGV. This CDR3 comprises 13 residues. V lost 0 bases to trimming and J lost 6 bases, with 6 bases between them. CDR3 in DNA: TGTGCCAGCAGCTTAGATACTTTTCAGCCCCAGCATTTT. Translating it yields CASSLDTFQPQHF.

This chain uses TRBV30 with TRBJ2-7, with TRBD1 matching over 7 bases. CDR3 length: 11 residues. The junction had 3 bases not matched to a gene; V was cut back by 1 base and J by 9 bases. Germline V gene sequence: CDR1 GTSNPN, CDR2 SVGIG (reference sequence). The CDR3 spells CAWSGGQLQYF. The CDR3 DNA reads as TGTGCCTGGAGTGGGGGACAGTTGCAGTACTTC.

CDR3 nucleotide sequence: TGTGCCAGCAGTTACTCGATTCCTAGCCTGAATGAGCAGTTCTTC. It translates to CASSYSIPSLNEQFF. The chain employs TRBV6-6 and TRBJ2-1, with D maybe TRBD2 (5 bases). Trimming shortened V by 0 bases and J by 7 bases, and 13 bases separated the two germline ends. Germline loops: CDR1 MNHNY, CDR2 SVGAGI (reference sequence). This CDR3 contains 15 residues.

The V gene is TRBV18, the J gene TRBJ2-3; D is possibly TRBD1 (5 bases). The CDR3 contains 13 residues. CDR1 and CDR2 (germline): KGHSH, LQKENI. The V and J ends lost 5 bases and 1 base respectively, with 7 bases between them. CDR3 sequence reads: CASSGRGTDTQYF. As DNA, the CDR3 is TGTGCCAGCTCAGGCAGGGGCACAGATACGCAGTATTTT.

The genes are TRBV5-1 and TRBJ2-2; D call uncertain. Trimming shortened V by 0 bases and J by 1 base, and 10 bases separated the two germline ends. This CDR3 has 16 amino acids. Germline lookup yields CDR1 SGHRS and CDR2 YFSETQ. The CDR3 sequence is CASSLDPAGNTGELFF. CDR3 nucleotides: TGCGCCAGCAGCTTGGATCCAGCAGGGAACACCGGGGAGCTGTTTTTT.

This clone was counted a single time. The DNA of the CDR3 is TGTGCCAGCAGTGCTTCTCTGAGCTATGGCTACACCTTC. Amino acid sequence: CASSASLSYGYTF. J is TRBJ1-2 and V is TRBV2; D is undetermined. V gave up 4 bases and J gave up 4 bases, with 10 bases separating them. Looked up from germline, CDR1 is SNHLY and CDR2 is FYNNEI. The length of the CDR3 is 13 residues.

The chain links TRBV27 to TRBJ1-1; maybe TRBD1 (5 bases). V was trimmed by 4 bases and J by 0 bases, leaving 9 bases between them. The CDR3 length is 14 residues. Germline V gene data show CDR1 as MNHEY and CDR2 as SMNVEV (reference sequence). This CDR3 is CASSWGLMNTEAFF. The CDR3 nucleotides are TGTGCCAGCAGTTGGGGACTGATGAACACTGAAGCTTTCTTT.